A single T cell receptor (beta chain) is shown here with its context. As yet, its antigen is unknown. This entry comes from a study of T cells expressing NK-cell markers. Reprocessing the 5' RACE reads, TCRdb reports a single entry for every CDR3 protein and omits DNA. Recorded for this sample: 120,000 to 150,000 distinct CDR3 sequences. Overall study findings and caveats: The share of CD8+ T cells held by dominant NKG2C+ clonotypes was about 1.0-8% in several donors. In several donors, these clonotypes also led the CD3+CD56-NKG2C+ fraction.

Sequenced sample: blood T cells: a sorted CD56 or NKG2C T cell subset, CD4+ or CD8+ T cells, or bulk PBMC T cells (not recorded which). The receptor's source is a man between 18 and 29 years old in good health.

CDR3 residues: CASSFLGTSGEGSTDTQYF. The rearrangement joins TRBV27 to TRBJ2-3; as DNA is missing, the TRBD2 call by TCRdb cannot be tested. Germline CDR1 and CDR2: MNHEY and SMNVEV (reference sequence). The CDR3 is 19 residues long.